This TCR beta chain originates from a study of graft-versus-host responses after intestinal transplantation. The repertoire was sequenced with immunoSEQ multiplex PCR; TCRdb's copy has only in-frame clones and lacks some. The sample lists some 14,000 clones, about 27% occurring once. The germline V gene encodes CDR1 MDHEN and CDR2 SYDVKM. The CDR3 contains 12 residues. Trimming left V 8 bases short and J 0 bases short, with 7 bases between. The specimen was alloreactive CD4+ T cells from a mixed lymphocyte reaction culture, collected before intestinal transplant. Subset specified: CFSE-low proliferating T cells sorted from roughly six-day pre-transplant mixed lymphocyte reaction (GvH or HvG direction). The chain is built from TRBV28 and TRBJ1-1; unclear D gene. This receptor was taken from a human patient who received an intestinal transplant. The CDR3 here is CASGYMNTEAFF. CDR3 bases: TGTGCCAGCGGGTATATGAACACTGAAGCTTTCTTT. Complete variable domain (other parts from reference TRBV28 and TRBJ1-1): DVKVTQSSRYLVKRTGEKVFLECVQDMDHENMFWYRQDPGLGLRLIYFSYDVKMKEKGDIPEGYSVSREKKERFSLILESASTNQTSMYLCASGYMNTEAFFGQGTRLTVV.